Below are 8 T cell receptor beta chains sequenced from a single sample in a study of CD4 T cell repertoires in COVID-19 (dated by TCRdb to about 2021). Library generation was performed with the immunoSEQ multiplex PCR assay. TCRdb re-hosts the immuneACCESS table, in-frame sequences only. Its copies lack some clones; in the studies checked, an unresolved V gene accounts for under half of them, and the cause for the rest is not known. This sample gives about 75,000 clones in total; around 82% of them show up just once. The ten largest account for about 0.5% of the sample. Sample time point, as interpreted from the label and publication: sample from a COVID-19-recovered individual after infection. The sequenced sample was CD4+ T cells from peripheral blood, obtained after recovery from COVID-19. The receptor set was obtained from a human donor who had COVID-19.

This clone has just a few counts. V gene TRBV28 combines with J gene TRBJ1-5, with TRBD1 as a possible D gene (6 bases). Trimming removed 5 bases at V and 7 bases at J, with 15 bases between. The CDR3 runs 14 residues. Germline V gene sequence: CDR1 MDHEN, CDR2 SYDVKM. CDR3 residues: CASSNIQGNQPQHF. Written as DNA, the CDR3 is TGTGCCAGCAGTAATATACAGGGAAACCAGCCCCAGCATTTT.

The rearrangement links TRBV7-8 to TRBJ1-4, with TRBD1 identical over 9 bases. The CDR3 is 16 amino acids. The germline CDR1 and CDR2 sequences are SGHVS and FQNEAQ. Trimming cost V 5 bases and J 8 bases; bases outside gene matches: 12. DNA for the CDR3: TGTGCCAGCAGCCCTCGGGACAGGGATTTGGGGGAAAAACTGTTTTTT. Its translation is CASSPRDRDLGEKLFF.

The rearrangement links TRBV24-1 to TRBJ2-6, with 7 bases aligning to TRBD1. The germline V gene encodes CDR1 KGHDR and CDR2 SFDVKD. The CDR3 contains 20 residues. V shed 3 bases and J 0 bases; nucleotides not matched to a gene: 13. The chain's CDR3 is CATSDRLGQGESSGANVLTF. The CDR3 bases are TGTGCCACCAGTGATAGGTTGGGTCAGGGGGAATCCTCTGGGGCCAACGTCCTGACTTTC.

The CDR3 here is CASENEGYTEAFF. The CDR3 nucleotides read TGTGCCAGCGAAAATGAAGGTTACACTGAAGCTTTCTTT. This sequence joins TRBV6-5 and TRBJ1-1; D not resolved. The CDR3 has 13 amino acids. Germline V gives CDR1 MNHEY, CDR2 SVGAGI. Trimming shortened V by 8 bases and J by 3 bases, and 13 bases separated the two germline ends.

There are a few counts of this clone. CDR3: CASSLGASGRTGANVLTF. The CDR3 bases are TGTGCCAGCAGCTTAGGCGCTAGCGGGAGAACTGGGGCCAACGTCCTGACTTTC. The V gene is TRBV7-9, the J gene TRBJ2-6; TRBD2 matches at 10 bases. Per the germline V gene, CDR1 is SEHNR and CDR2 is FQNEAQ (reference sequence). The CDR3 is 18 residues long. Unmatched junction bases numbered 5, after V lost 1 base and J lost 2 bases.

The chain combines TRBV10-2 with TRBJ1-5; D not resolved. CDR3 size: 13 residues. V was clipped by 5 bases and J by 4 bases, with 9 bases between them. CDR1 is WSHSY and CDR2 is SAAADI in the germline V gene. CDR3 nucleotides: TGCGCCAGCAGTCGCGTAGTGAATCAGCCCCAGCATTTT. This gives the protein CASSRVVNQPQHF.

The J gene is TRBJ2-2, the V gene TRBV9, with 9 bases lining up with TRBD2. The J segment lost 5 bases and the V segment lost 0 bases, leaving 5 bases of the junction unmatched. Germline CDR1 and CDR2: SGDLS and YYNGEE. The CDR3 loop spans 16 amino acids. CDR3 sequence (DNA): TGTGCCAGCAGCGTAGAAGCGGGAGGCAGGACCGGGGAGCTGTTTTTT. This gives the protein CASSVEAGGRTGELFF.

J is TRBJ1-6 and V is TRBV6-6, with D unclear. Germline CDR1 MNHNY, CDR2 SVGAGI (reference sequence). V gave up 5 bases and J gave up 9 bases, with 23 bases separating them. The length of the CDR3 is 17 residues. CDR3: CASSQPGSRSGGSPLHF. CDR3 bases: TGTGCCAGCAGTCAGCCGGGATCCCGAAGTGGTGGTTCACCCCTCCACTTT.